This TCR beta chain derives from a study of blood T cell repertoires in COVID-19. Authors' processing steps: By means of reference gene primer amplification, nucleated cell counts were estimated. TCRdb's table, derived via immunoSEQ multiplex PCR, lists solely in-frame clones and lacks some. For V, J and clone size, that table is used; D and trimming come from the DNA. The sample lists fewer than 150,000 clones; approximately 84% were seen once. V shed 4 bases and J shed 1 base, with 4 bases lying between them. The CDR3 has 13 amino acids. The germline V gene encodes CDR1 MRHNA and CDR2 SNTAGT. The rearrangement joins TRBV6-4 to TRBJ2-2; D gene unclear. The sample was peripheral blood. This receptor was obtained from a human donor in a cohort sampled during active COVID-19. CDR3 residues: CASSAGNTGELFF. As DNA, the CDR3 is TGTGCCAGCAGTGCAGGGAACACCGGGGAGCTGTTTTTT.